The source of this T cell receptor beta chain is a study of blood T cell repertoires in COVID-19. Turning to the study itself: Collection of acute and convalescent COVID-19 samples took place in the United States, Italy and Spain. T cells, B-cell-depleted T cells, or PBMCs provided the cDNA or gDNA that served as material.

Authors' data handling: Amplification of reference gene primers was used by the study to estimate nucleated cell counts. The data were produced by immunoSEQ multiplex PCR, yet TCRdb's version contains in-frame clones alone and is incomplete. V and J calls plus clone size are reproduced from that table; the DNA served to infer D and trimming. The sample carries approximately 170,000 clones, 65% to 85% recorded once. This clone was detected once. The TCR comes from a man aged 55-75 years with active or convalescent COVID-19. The sample was peripheral blood.

The CDR3 spells CASSLEASGRGNEQFF. For the CDR3, the DNA is TGTGCCAGCAGCTTAGAGGCTAGCGGGAGGGGAAATGAGCAGTTCTTC. The gene calls are TRBV7-6 and TRBJ2-1; 12 positions match TRBD2. The CDR3 has 16 amino acids. Germline loops: CDR1 SGHVS, CDR2 FNYEAQ. J was trimmed by 7 bases and V by 1 base; bases with no gene match: 5.